This TCR beta chain comes out of a study of blood T cell repertoires in COVID-19. The germline V gene has CDR1 KGHDR and CDR2 SFDVKD. V lost 5 bases and J lost 6; bases outside the gene matches: 10. CDR3 length: 15 amino acids. In the source study's methods: Quantification of nucleated cells was approximated via reference gene primer amplification. Clones were read by immunoSEQ multiplex PCR, and TCRdb kept only the in-frame ones, dropping some. The DNA was the basis for D and trimming; V, J and clone size are from that table. The table lists approximately 200,000 clones, about four fifths of them singletons. Only one count was recorded for this clone. Assignment of participants to cohorts was predicated upon participant-reported clinical history. Each recovered donor of Cohort 3 presented with two negative PCRs, clearance, or symptom resolution.

V and J are TRBV24-1 and TRBJ2-7, with TRBD1 matching 9 bases. The sequencing sample was made of PBMCs or T cells enriched from blood (not recorded which). This receptor was obtained from a man aged 40-49 years who had recovered from COVID-19. The CDR3 DNA sequence: TGTGCCACCAGTGCTACCGGGACAGGGTCGGGCGAGCAGTACTTC. The encoded protein is CATSATGTGSGEQYF.